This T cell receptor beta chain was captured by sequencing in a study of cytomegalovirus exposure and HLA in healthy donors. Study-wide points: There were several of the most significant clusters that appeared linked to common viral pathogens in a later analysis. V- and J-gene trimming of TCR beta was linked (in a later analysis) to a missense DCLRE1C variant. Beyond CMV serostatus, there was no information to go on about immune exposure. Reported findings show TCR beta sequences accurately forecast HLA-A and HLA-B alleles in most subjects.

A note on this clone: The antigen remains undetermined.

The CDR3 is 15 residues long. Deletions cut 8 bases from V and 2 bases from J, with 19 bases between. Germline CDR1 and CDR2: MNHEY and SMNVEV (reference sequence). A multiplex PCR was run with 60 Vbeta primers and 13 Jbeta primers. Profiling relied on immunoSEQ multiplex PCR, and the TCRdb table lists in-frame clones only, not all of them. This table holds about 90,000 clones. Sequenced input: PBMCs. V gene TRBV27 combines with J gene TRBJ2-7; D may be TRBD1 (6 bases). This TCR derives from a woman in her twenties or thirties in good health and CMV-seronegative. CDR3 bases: TGTGCCAGCTCCTGGGGGCCGAGGCCTACCTACGAGCAGTACTTC. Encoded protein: CASSWGPRPTYEQYF.